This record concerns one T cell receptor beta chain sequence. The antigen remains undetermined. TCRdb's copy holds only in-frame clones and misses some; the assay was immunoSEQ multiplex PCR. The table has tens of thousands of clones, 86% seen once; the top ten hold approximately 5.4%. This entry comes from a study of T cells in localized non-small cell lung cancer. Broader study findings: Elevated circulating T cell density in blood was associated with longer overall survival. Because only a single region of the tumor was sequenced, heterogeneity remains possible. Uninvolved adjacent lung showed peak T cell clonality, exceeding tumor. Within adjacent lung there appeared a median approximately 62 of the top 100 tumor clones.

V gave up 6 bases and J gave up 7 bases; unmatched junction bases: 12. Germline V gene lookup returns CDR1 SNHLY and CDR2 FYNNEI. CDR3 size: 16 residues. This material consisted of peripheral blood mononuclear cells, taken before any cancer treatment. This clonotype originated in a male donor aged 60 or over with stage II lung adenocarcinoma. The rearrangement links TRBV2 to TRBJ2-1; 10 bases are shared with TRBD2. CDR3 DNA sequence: TGTGCCAGCAGCCAGCTAGCGGGAGCCCGGGGTAATGAGCAGTTCTTC. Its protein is CASSQLAGARGNEQFF.